This entry lists 20 T cell receptor beta chains sequenced from one sample in a study of CD8+CD57+ T cells in acquired aplastic anemia. Genomic DNA, the template, was used for profiling of the TCR beta VDJ and CDR3. Using its own MiXCR run on the reads, TCRdb lists one record per CDR3 protein. Of fewer than 200,000 distinct CDR3 sequences detected, less than 60% appear once; the ten largest clones hold about 1.8%. Patients selected for sequencing had displayed CD8+CD57+ cell expansion by flow cytometry. Source material: sorted CD4+, CD8+, or CD8+CD57+ T cells (not recorded which) from PBMCs. Receptor source: a human donor with aplastic anemia.

The chain carries TRBV10-3 and TRBJ2-1; D not certain. The V end was cut by 0 bases, the J end by 5 bases, with 14 bases between. Germline CDR1 ENHRY, CDR2 SYGVKD. The CDR3 has 16 residues. The CDR3 DNA reads as TGTGCCATCAGTGAGTCGATATCCCGGACCAACAATGAGCAGTTCTTC. Translating it yields CAISESISRTNNEQFF.

This clonotype was recorded at least ten times. J is TRBJ2-2 and V is TRBV5-1; 8 positions match TRBD2. CDR3 length equals 14 residues. V lost 8 bases, J lost 1 base, and 4 bases stayed unmatched. Germline CDR1 and CDR2: SGHRS and YFSETQ. The CDR3 region is CASYTSGNTGELFF. CDR3 sequence (DNA): TGCGCCAGTTATACTAGCGGGAACACCGGGGAGCTGTTTTTT.

This clonotype has at least ten counts. V gene TRBV10-2 combines with J gene TRBJ1-5; D is ambiguous. The length of the CDR3 is 12 residues. The germline V gene encodes CDR1 WSHSY and CDR2 SAAADI. Trimming removed 3 bases at V and 9 bases at J, with 9 bases between. The CDR3 region has the DNA TGCGCCAGCAGTGAACTTCGCGCGCCCCAGCATTTT. Protein sequence: CASSELRAPQHF.

The V call is TRBV30, the J call TRBJ1-6; D not resolved. Germline V lookup: CDR1 GTSNPN, CDR2 SVGIG (reference sequence). The CDR3 extends over 14 amino acids. V was shortened by 3 bases and J by 10 bases, with 16 bases between the two germline ends. The CDR3 sequence is CAWSTTGRVSPLHF. CDR3 DNA: TGTGCCTGGAGCACTACGGGTAGGGTCTCACCCCTCCACTTT.

V gene TRBV19 combines with J gene TRBJ1-1, with TRBD1 as a possible D gene (5 bases). This CDR3 comprises 15 residues. V was pared by 0 bases and J by 1 base, with 9 bases between. Germline-derived CDR1 and CDR2 are LNHDA and SQIVND (reference sequence). The CDR3 here is CASSIDGGENTEAFF. CDR3 bases: TGTGCCAGTAGTATAGATGGAGGGGAGAACACTGAAGCTTTCTTT.

The gene calls are TRBV7-7 and TRBJ2-1, with 8 nucleotides matching TRBD1. Germline lookup yields CDR1 SSHAT and CDR2 FNYEAQ (reference sequence). This CDR3 is built from 14 residues. After removal of 5 bases from V and 15 bases from J, the junction contained 15 bases not matched to a gene. Here the CDR3 DNA reads TGTGCCAGCAGCAGACAGGGGACTCAATCCTTAGGGTTCTTC. Residues: CASSRQGTQSLGFF. The complete variable domain, with remaining parts taken from reference TRBV7-7 and TRBJ2-1, reads GAGVSQSPRYKVTKRGQDVTLRCDPISSHATLYWYQQALGQGPEFLTYFNYEAQPDKSGLPSDRFSAERPEGSISTLTIQRTEQRDSAMYRCASSRQGTQSLGFFGPGTRLTVL.

The chain carries TRBV7-9 and TRBJ2-5; TRBD1 aligns across 7 bases. V was clipped by 5 bases and J by 5 bases; unmatched bases: 11. The CDR3 spans 15 residues. Germline lookup yields CDR1 SEHNR and CDR2 FQNEAQ (reference sequence). CDR3 coding DNA: TGTGCCAGCAGCCGGCGGACAGGTGACGGGGAGACCCAGTACTTC. This gives the protein CASSRRTGDGETQYF.

The CDR3 region has the DNA TGTGCCAGCAGCTCTATAGACCGCAATCAGCCCCAGCATTTT. Its translation is CASSSIDRNQPQHF. The chain combines TRBV11-2 with TRBJ1-5, with unresolved D. Germline V gives CDR1 SGHAT, CDR2 FQNNGV. V lost 4 bases to trimming and J lost 2 bases, with 9 bases between them. There are 14 residues in the CDR3.

The gene calls are TRBV10-3 and TRBJ2-5, with D uncertain. The germline V gene encodes CDR1 ENHRY and CDR2 SYGVKD. Trimming stripped 0 bases from V and 5 bases from J, with 10 bases between. The length of the CDR3 is 14 residues. The CDR3 is CAISESKTRETQYF. The CDR3 nucleotides are TGTGCCATCAGTGAGTCAAAGACCCGGGAGACCCAGTACTTC.

The rearrangement joins TRBV24-1 to TRBJ2-7; 11 bases align to TRBD1. Trimming cost V 9 bases and J 2 bases; bases outside gene matches: 2. The germline CDR1 and CDR2 sequences are KGHDR and SFDVKD. The CDR3 totals 13 residues. The CDR3 DNA reads as TGTGCCACCGGGACAGGGGGGACCTACGAGCAGTACTTC. Translation: CATGTGGTYEQYF.

The V call is TRBV25-1, the J call TRBJ2-5; TRBD2 agrees at 14 bases. The V gene's germline CDR1 is MGHDK and CDR2 SYGVNS. J gave up 4 bases and V 6 bases, and 7 bases lay outside the gene matches. This CDR3 has 16 amino acids. CDR3 DNA: TGTGCCAGCAGATTCCCGGGACTAGCGGGAGTAGAGACCCAGTACTTC. This encodes CASRFPGLAGVETQYF.

This clonotype was observed once. V usage is TRBV7-2 and J usage is TRBJ1-4, with TRBD1 identical over 7 bases. The germline V gene encodes CDR1 SGHTA and CDR2 FQGNSA. With 3 bases clipped from V and 6 bases from J, the junction kept 4 bases outside the gene matches. The CDR3 length is 14 residues. In DNA form, the CDR3 reads TGTGCCAGCAGCTTGACAGGGTCGGATGAAAAACTGTTTTTT. It yields the protein CASSLTGSDEKLFF.

This clonotype was detected only a few times. V and J are TRBV20-1 and TRBJ1-2, with 8 bases matching TRBD1. The V gene's germline CDR1 is DFQATT and CDR2 SNEGSKA (reference sequence). After removal of 6 bases from V and 5 bases from J, the junction contained 14 bases not matched to a gene. The CDR3 loop spans 15 amino acids. The CDR3 sequence is CSATSGQGRVYGYTF. CDR3 bases: TGCAGTGCGACCTCCGGACAGGGCCGGGTATATGGCTACACCTTC.

This clonotype was picked up many times. The chain carries TRBV6-1 and TRBJ2-7; 10 positions match TRBD2. The CDR3 extends over 16 amino acids. The germline V gene encodes CDR1 MNHNS and CDR2 SASEGT. The V gene end was trimmed by 1 base and the J gene end by 4 bases; junction bases not matched to a gene: 7. As DNA, the CDR3 is TGTGCCAGCAGTGAAGGTCTAGCGGGGGTCCGGTACGAGCAGTACTTC. Translation gives CASSEGLAGVRYEQYF.

This CDR3 is CASSRGGGTDTQYF. The CDR3 coding sequence is TGTGCCAGCAGTCGCGGGGGCGGCACAGATACGCAGTATTTT. The chain carries TRBV12-3 or TRBV12-4 and TRBJ2-3; D perhaps matches TRBD2 (7 bases). The CDR3 has 14 residues. Trimming removed 5 bases at V and 1 base at J, with 10 bases between.

Only a few counts were recorded for this clonotype. DNA of the CDR3: TGTGCCAGTAGTACTAGCAGTTCCCCCTACAATGAGCAGTTCTTC. Translating gives CASSTSSSPYNEQFF. This sequence joins TRBV19 and TRBJ2-1, with a weak D call TRBD2 (5 bases). V lost 4 bases to trimming and J lost 2 bases, with 12 bases between them. CDR1 LNHDA and CDR2 SQIVND come from the germline V gene (reference sequence). CDR3 length: 15 residues.

This chain connects TRBV25-1 to TRBJ2-7, with D maybe TRBD1 (6 bases). Germline V gene data show CDR1 as MGHDK and CDR2 as SYGVNS. The CDR3 has 13 amino acids. Trimming removed 6 bases at V and 6 bases at J, with 15 bases between. This CDR3 is CASRQGERSEQYF. CDR3 bases: TGTGCCAGCAGACAGGGAGAAAGGTCCGAGCAGTACTTC.

In its sample, this clonotype was seen many times. The chain uses TRBV5-5 and TRBJ1-1, with 8 bases matching TRBD1. Per the germline V gene, CDR1 is SGHKS and CDR2 is YYEKEE (reference sequence). CDR3 length: 15 residues. V lost 3 bases, J lost 0 bases, and 4 bases stayed unmatched. CDR3: CASSWGQAMNTEAFF. As DNA, the CDR3 is TGTGCCAGCAGCTGGGGACAGGCAATGAACACTGAAGCTTTCTTT.

The V gene is TRBV4-1, the J gene TRBJ2-7; D might be TRBD2 (6 bases). The germline V gene has CDR1 MGHRA and CDR2 YSYEKL. V gave up 1 base and J gave up 3 bases, with 25 bases separating them. This CDR3 comprises 19 residues. CDR3 coding DNA: TGCGCCAGCAGCCAAGTCCGTGGGGGGAGGACTACGCTCTACTACGAGCAGTACTTC. Protein: CASSQVRGGRTTLYYEQYF.

This chain links TRBV20-1 with TRBJ2-7; no firm D call. The V and J ends lost 0 bases and 0 bases respectively, with 6 bases between them. The CDR3 has 13 residues. Germline-derived CDR1 and CDR2 are DFQATT and SNEGSKA (reference sequence). In nucleotides, the CDR3 is TGCAGTGCTAGAGACCCCAGCTCCTACGAGCAGTACTTC. Translating gives CSARDPSSYEQYF.